This record concerns one T cell receptor beta chain sequence. Its antigen is unidentified. At one boundary the junction diverges from the germline segment, which might be a read error. The data were obtained in a study of blood T cells in healthy people across ages. Study-level results: Higher naive T cell percentage went strongly together with higher TCR beta diversity. One million T cells yielded diversity estimates that were considered underestimates.

A second PCR, run for about 7 to 12 cycles, used a sample-barcoded 5' primer plus a J-beta primer mix. TCRdb called the 5' RACE reads again in MiXCR, with one record for every CDR3 protein. The sample records 1.5 million to 2 million distinct CDR3 sequences, around 50% being singletons. There are 14 residues in the CDR3. V gene TRBV12-3 or TRBV12-4 combines with J gene TRBJ2-1, with D perhaps TRBD2 (6 bases). The sample taken for sequencing was blood. The TCR originated in a woman aged 40-49 years in good health. The CDR3 nucleotides read TGTGCCAGCAGTGTAGCACTAGCAGCCGATGAGCAGTTCTTC. This encodes CASSVALAADEQFF.